This T cell receptor (beta chain) originates from a study of T cell changes during pregnancy in multiple sclerosis. Clones were read by immunoSEQ multiplex PCR, and TCRdb kept only the in-frame ones, dropping some. The sample lists about 44,000 clones, roughly 90% occurring once. The CDR3 spans 14 residues. With 0 bases removed from V and 2 bases from J, the gap between germline ends came to 6 bases. Germline-derived CDR1 and CDR2 are SGHDN and FVKESK. V is TRBV14 and J is TRBJ2-3; D is possibly TRBD1 (5 bases). This sample comprised CD4+ T cells from peripheral blood mononuclear cells, obtained before pregnancy. The TCR was taken from a female donor with multiple sclerosis, enrolled in a pregnancy study. The DNA of the CDR3 is TGTGCCAGCAGCCAAGACAGGGCCACAGATACGCAGTATTTT. Its translation: CASSQDRATDTQYF. Based on the CDR3 plus reference TRBV14 and TRBJ2-3, the full variable domain is EAGVTQFPSHSVIEKGQTVTLRCDPISGHDNLYWYRRVMGKEIKFLLHFVKESKQDESGMPNNRFLAERTGGTYSTLKVQPAELEDSGVYFCASSQDRATDTQYFGPGTRLTVL.